Listed below are T cell receptor beta chains from one sample, sequenced in a study of blood T cell repertoires in COVID-19. Profiling relied on immunoSEQ multiplex PCR, and the TCRdb table lists in-frame clones only, not all of them. This table holds some 210,000 clones, about nine tenths found once. Sequenced: peripheral blood. Every receptor here comes from a woman aged 40 to 49 with acute or convalescent COVID-19. The CDR3 runs from the conserved cysteine through the conserved F or W. The D gene is left open where the match is weak. Expanded clones get a size class; other rows say once, few or many, or leave the size out.

D gene,V gene,clone size,J gene,CDR3 protein,CDR3 DNA
TRBD1,TRBV4-1,-,TRBJ1-4,CASSHPWDSNEKLFF,TGCGCCAGCAGCCACCCATGGGACAGTAATGAAAAACTGTTTTTT
-,TRBV7-2,-,TRBJ2-3,CASSLSRADTQYF,TGTGCCAGCAGCTTATCCAGGGCTGATACGCAGTATTTT
-,TRBV2,once,TRBJ1-6,CATSTGLSNNSPLHF,TGTGCCACTTCAACGGGTCTGAGCAATAATTCACCCCTCCACTTT
-,TRBV9,-,TRBJ1-1,CASSVDPGRDTEAFF,TGTGCCAGCAGCGTAGATCCGGGGAGGGACACTGAAGCTTTCTTT
-,TRBV25-1,-,TRBJ1-2,CASSDPLAYGYTF,TGTGCCAGCAGTGATCCCTTGGCCTATGGCTACACCTTC
-,TRBV6-2/TRBV6-3,-,TRBJ1-2,CASSPGSSYGYTF,TGTGCCAGCAGCCCCGGGAGTTCCTATGGCTACACCTTC
-,TRBV10-2,-,TRBJ1-2,CASSEVYLSEDGYTF,TGCGCCAGCAGTGAGGTTTACCTTTCCGAGGATGGCTACACCTTC
TRBD2,TRBV27,-,TRBJ2-1,CASSLPSGGSYNEQFF,TGTGCCAGCAGTTTGCCCAGCGGGGGGTCCTACAATGAGCAGTTCTTC
TRBD1,TRBV4-1,-,TRBJ1-5,CASSDRDRGFGRGNQPQHF,TGCGCCAGCAGCGACCGGGACAGGGGTTTCGGGAGGGGGAATCAGCCCCAGCATTTT
-,TRBV21-1,few,TRBJ2-3,CAAQEAGGRTDTQYF,TGTGCCGCCCAGGAGGCGGGGGGGCGCACAGATACGCAGTATTTT
-,TRBV19,-,TRBJ2-1,CASSSQGYNEQFF,TGTGCCAGTAGTAGTCAGGGATACAATGAGCAGTTCTTC
TRBD1,TRBV10-1,-,TRBJ2-3,CASSAPTGEVTDTQYF,TGCGCCAGCAGCGCCCCGACAGGGGAGGTCACAGATACGCAGTATTTT
-,TRBV4-1,-,TRBJ1-2,CASSQDPGTNYGYTF,TGCGCCAGCAGCCAAGACCCAGGTACTAACTATGGCTACACCTTC
TRBD1,TRBV20-1,-,TRBJ1-2,CRGQGGDGYTF,TGCAGAGGACAGGGGGGGGATGGCTACACCTTC
-,TRBV12-2,-,TRBJ1-1,CGDPGQGTNTEAFF,TGTGGGGACCCGGGACAGGGAACGAACACTGAAGCTTTCTTT
-,TRBV12-3/TRBV12-4,once,TRBJ1-1,CASSSVMNTEAFF,TGTGCCAGCTCTTCCGTAATGAACACTGAAGCTTTCTTT
TRBD1,TRBV5-1,-,TRBJ2-1,CASSLRDRGNNEQFF,TGCGCCAGCAGCCTCCGGGACAGGGGGAACAATGAGCAGTTCTTC
-,TRBV2,-,TRBJ2-2,CASRREVGELFF,TGTGCCAGCAGGAGGGAGGTTGGGGAGCTGTTTTTT
-,TRBV10-2,-,TRBJ2-3,CASSESQNPDTQYF,TGCGCCAGCAGTGAGTCGCAGAATCCAGATACGCAGTATTTT
TRBD1,TRBV13,-,TRBJ1-1,CASSPRQGYGTEAFF,TGTGCCAGCAGCCCACGACAGGGCTACGGCACTGAAGCTTTCTTT
-,TRBV5-4,-,TRBJ2-2,CASSYEGRSTGELFF,TGTGCCAGCAGCTATGAGGGAAGGAGTACCGGGGAGCTGTTTTTT
-,TRBV2,-,TRBJ2-3,CASRGGTASTDTQYF,TGTGCCAGCAGAGGCGGGACAGCTAGCACAGATACGCAGTATTTT
TRBD1,TRBV5-1,-,TRBJ1-1,CASRPQPGQDNTEAFF,TGCGCCAGCAGACCTCAACCGGGACAGGATAACACTGAAGCTTTCTTT
-,TRBV11-1,-,TRBJ2-5,CASSFFGGSGQETQYF,TGTGCCAGCAGCTTTTTTGGCGGGTCGGGGCAAGAGACCCAGTACTTC
TRBD2,TRBV6-1,-,TRBJ2-5,CASSGLAGGAGETQYF,TGTGCCAGCAGTGGACTAGCGGGGGGGGCCGGTGAGACCCAGTACTTC
-,TRBV6-1,-,TRBJ1-2,CASSEEGVNYGYTF,TGTGCCAGCAGCGAGGAGGGTGTTAACTATGGCTACACCTTC
TRBD1,TRBV5-1,-,TRBJ1-2,CASSLTGVKNYGYTF,TGCGCCAGCAGTCTGACAGGGGTAAAAAACTATGGCTACACCTTC
TRBD2,TRBV2,-,TRBJ2-1,CASKRTSGPSYNEQFF,TGTGCCAGCAAACGGACTAGCGGGCCGTCCTACAATGAGCAGTTCTTC
-,TRBV4-1,once,TRBJ1-1,CASSHPVRATEAFF,TGCGCCAGCAGCCACCCGGTGAGGGCTACTGAAGCTTTCTTT
-,TRBV10-2,-,TRBJ1-3,CASSRTLSGNTIYF,TGCGCCAGCAGTAGGACTCTCTCTGGAAACACCATATATTTT
TRBD2,TRBV11-2,-,TRBJ2-4,CASSLVGAGGPPKNIQYF,TGTGCCAGCAGCTTAGTAGGCGCGGGGGGGCCTCCCAAAAACATTCAGTACTTC
TRBD1,TRBV18,-,TRBJ1-1,CASSPRTGSVDTEAFF,TGTGCCAGCTCACCACGGACAGGGAGTGTGGACACTGAAGCTTTCTTT
TRBD1,TRBV19,-,TRBJ1-5,CASSLMVGVAGTDYQPQHF,TGTGCCAGTAGTTTAATGGTAGGAGTGGCCGGGACAGACTATCAGCCCCAGCATTTT
-,TRBV18,-,TRBJ1-1,CASSPFGQPTLGGNTEAFF,TGTGCCAGCTCACCATTTGGACAACCTACTCTCGGGGGGAACACTGAAGCTTTCTTT
TRBD1,TRBV11-3,-,TRBJ2-2,CASSPSNTGGTGELFF,TGTGCCAGCAGCCCGTCCAACACAGGGGGCACCGGGGAGCTGTTTTTT
TRBD2,TRBV10-2,-,TRBJ2-3,CASDSGDSSTDTQYF,TGCGCCAGTGATAGCGGGGACTCTAGCACAGATACGCAGTATTTT
TRBD1,TRBV11-2,-,TRBJ1-2,CASSHSRDSSLTNYGYTF,TGTGCCAGCAGCCACTCCCGGGACAGCAGTCTTACTAACTATGGCTACACCTTC
-,TRBV4-2,-,TRBJ1-3,CASSQVDSSGNTIYF,TGTGCCAGCAGCCAAGTAGACAGCTCTGGAAACACCATATATTTT
-,TRBV2,-,TRBJ1-2,CASSESSYYGYTF,TGTGCCAGCAGTGAATCGTCTTACTATGGCTACACCTTC
TRBD1,TRBV9,-,TRBJ1-3,CASRQGLSGNTIYF,TGTGCCAGCAGACAGGGGCTCTCTGGAAACACCATATATTTT
TRBD2,TRBV7-9,-,TRBJ2-1,CASSRGLAGRYNEQFF,TGTGCCAGCAGCCGCGGACTAGCGGGGAGATACAATGAGCAGTTCTTC